A selection of T cell receptor beta chains follows, all from one sample in a study of cytomegalovirus exposure and HLA in healthy donors. Generated by immunoSEQ multiplex PCR, the TCRdb table keeps only in-frame clones and is missing some. The sample lists about 160,000 clones, around 78% occurring once. Input material: PBMCs. The receptors shown here come from a woman in her thirties or forties in good health and CMV-seropositive. The CDR3 runs from the conserved cysteine through the conserved F or W. A D gene is named only where the DNA matches it firmly. Some rows mark clone size as missing; the rest say once, few, many or name a class of expanded clone.

v_call	d_call	j_call	clone_size	cdr3_nt	cdr3_aa
TRBV2	TRBD2	TRBJ2-5	.	TGTGCCAGCAGTGCGCAGCGGGGGGGCGCAGAGACCCAGTACTTC	CASSAQRGGAETQYF
TRBV7-8	.	TRBJ2-5	.	TGTGCCAGCAGCTTAGTGGGAGTTCAAGAGACCCAGTACTTC	CASSLVGVQETQYF
TRBV6-1	.	TRBJ1-5	.	TGTGCCAGCAGTGAAAAGCCGTCGGGATCGTCTAATAGCAATCAGCCCCAGCATTTT	CASSEKPSGSSNSNQPQHF
TRBV6-4	TRBD2	TRBJ2-7	few	TGTGCCAGCAGTGAGACTAGCGGGGGGGCCGAGCAGTACTTC	CASSETSGGAEQYF
TRBV5-1	.	TRBJ2-7	.	TGCGCCAGCAGCTTGGGGGCAGGGCACTACGAGCAGTACTTC	CASSLGAGHYEQYF
TRBV7-9	.	TRBJ1-4	.	TGTGCCAGCAGCCCGGGTGTAGTTGGGGAAAAACTGTTTTTT	CASSPGVVGEKLFF
TRBV27	TRBD1	TRBJ1-6	.	TGTGCCAGCAGTAGCTGGACAGGCGTTAATTCACCCCTCCACTTT	CASSSWTGVNSPLHF
TRBV7-6	.	TRBJ1-2	once	TGTGCCAGCAGCTTAATTACAGGTGGACAAGCTTATGGCTACACCTTC	CASSLITGGQAYGYTF
TRBV13	.	TRBJ2-3	.	TGTGCCAGCAGCTTAGGCCAGGGAGATACGCAGTATTTT	CASSLGQGDTQYF
TRBV7-6	TRBD1	TRBJ1-6	.	TGTGCCAGCAGCTTAGGTCCGAGGGACAGATATTCACCCCTCCACTTT	CASSLGPRDRYSPLHF
TRBV5-4	TRBD2	TRBJ2-1	.	TGTGCCAGCAGCGGACTAGCGGGGGGAGGGTATGAGCAGTTCTTC	CASSGLAGGGYEQFF
TRBV2	.	TRBJ1-5	.	TGTGCCAGCAGGGTGGACAGTAGCAATCAGCCCCAGCATTTT	CASRVDSSNQPQHF
TRBV29-1	TRBD1	TRBJ1-1	.	TGCAGCGTACCGGGACAGGTGATGAACACTGAAGCTTTCTTT	CSVPGQVMNTEAFF
TRBV6-6	.	TRBJ1-1	.	TGTGCCAGCAGTTACTTAGAGAACACTGAAGCTTTCTTT	CASSYLENTEAFF
TRBV9	TRBD2	TRBJ2-3	.	TGTGCCAGCAGCGTAGGCGGGAGCGGGGGGGTAGATACGCAGTATTTT	CASSVGGSGGVDTQYF
TRBV7-9	TRBD2	TRBJ2-5	.	TGTGCCAGCAGCTTATCTCAAGGTAGCGGGAGGGGGAAGACCCAGTACTTC	CASSLSQGSGRGKTQYF
TRBV20-1	.	TRBJ2-7	.	TGCAGTGCCATTACAGGGCCGGAGCAGTACTTC	CSAITGPEQYF
TRBV9	TRBD1	TRBJ2-7	.	TGCGCCAGCAGCGTCGGACAGGGCAACTACGAGCAGTACTTC	CASSVGQGNYEQYF
TRBV4-2	.	TRBJ1-1	.	TGTGCCAGCAGCCAAGATTGGCGCGGGGCGAACACTGAAGCTTTCTTT	CASSQDWRGANTEAFF
TRBV5-1	TRBD2	TRBJ2-1	.	TGCGCCAGCAGCCACCCCTTTGGTAGCGGGTCCTCTAATGAGCAGTTCTTC	CASSHPFGSGSSNEQFF
TRBV19	.	TRBJ1-5	.	TGTGCCAGTAGAATGCGGACAGCTGGCGCCCAGCCCCAGCATTTT	CASRMRTAGAQPQHF
TRBV19	.	TRBJ2-5	few	TGTGCCACCAGGGGAGACGCCGAGACCCAGTACTTC	CATRGDAETQYF
TRBV9	.	TRBJ2-6	once	TGTGCCAGCAGCGTAGAAGTGGGGGCTGGGGCCAACGGCCTGACTTTC	CASSVEVGAGANGLTF
TRBV29-1	TRBD1	TRBJ2-7	.	TGCAGCGCTGGACAGGCCTACGAGCAGTACTTC	CSAGQAYEQYF
TRBV30	TRBD1	TRBJ2-7	.	TGTGCCTGGGGGACAGGGGCGATTAACTCCTACGAGCAGTACTTC	CAWGTGAINSYEQYF
TRBV5-1	TRBD1	TRBJ2-2	few	TGCGCCAGCGGGACAGGGGTCACCGGGGAGCTGTTTTTT	CASGTGVTGELFF
TRBV6-4	.	TRBJ1-2	.	TGTGCCAGCAGGACAGGTACCTATGGCTACACCTTC	CASRTGTYGYTF
TRBV27	TRBD2	TRBJ2-5	.	TGTGCCAGCAGTTTCAGCGGGGGCAAAGAGACCCAGTACTTC	CASSFSGGKETQYF
TRBV27	.	TRBJ2-2	.	TGTGCCAGCAGTTTATCTCGGCGGGGCACCGGGGAGCTGTTTTTT	CASSLSRRGTGELFF
TRBV29-1	TRBD1	TRBJ1-1	.	TGCAGCGTTGAACCCCAGGGGGCGTTGAACACTGAAGCTTTCTTT	CSVEPQGALNTEAFF
TRBV7-3	.	TRBJ1-1	.	TGTGCCAGCAGCTTAATGGGACAACTGAACACTGAAGCTTTCTTT	CASSLMGQLNTEAFF
TRBV27	.	TRBJ1-3	.	TGTGCCAGCAGTTTTCGTCCTTCCGGGGGGGCCCTGGCTGGAAACACCATATATTTT	CASSFRPSGGALAGNTIYF
TRBV27	TRBD2	TRBJ2-1	.	TGTGCCAGCAGTGTCAGCGGGGGGGCCCGTAATGAGCAGTTCTTC	CASSVSGGARNEQFF
TRBV18	TRBD2	TRBJ2-1	.	TGTGCCAGCGAGGGCAACACGGGGGGGCGCTACAATGAGCAGTTCTTC	CASEGNTGGRYNEQFF
TRBV27	.	TRBJ1-4	.	TGTGCCAGCAGTTTAGGCGGTTTTGATGAAAAACTGTTTTTT	CASSLGGFDEKLFF
TRBV19	.	TRBJ1-6	.	TGTGCCAGTAGTATATGGGAGCTGGCTTCACCCCTCCACTTT	CASSIWELASPLHF
TRBV6-5	TRBD1	TRBJ2-7	.	TGTGCCAGCAGTTACCGACGGGACAGGGGGTACGAGCAGTACTTC	CASSYRRDRGYEQYF
TRBV19	TRBD1	TRBJ2-3	.	TGTGCCAGCCGGGACAGGGGAACAGATACGCAGTATTTT	CASRDRGTDTQYF
TRBV11-2	.	TRBJ2-7	few	TGTGCCAGCAGCGATAATCCCGACCCGCGGGGCATGTTACCGTACTTC	CASSDNPDPRGMLPYF
TRBV7-8	.	TRBJ1-1	few	TGTGCCAGCAGCTTAGAGGGGCTCAACACTGAAGCTTTCTTT	CASSLEGLNTEAFF
TRBV10-2	TRBD1	TRBJ1-1	.	TGCGCCAGCAGCACACCTACGTTGGGACAGCGAGCCTTGAACACTGAAGCTTTCTTT	CASSTPTLGQRALNTEAFF
TRBV6-5	TRBD2	TRBJ2-1	.	TGTGCCAGCAGTTACCTGGGGGGGGACAATGAGCAGTTCTTC	CASSYLGGDNEQFF
TRBV30	.	TRBJ1-4	.	TGTGCCTGGAGTGTATCAGGGGATCGGCTCTCTAATGAAAAACTGTTTTTT	CAWSVSGDRLSNEKLFF
TRBV4-2	TRBD2	TRBJ2-3	.	TGTGCCAGCAGCCAAGAGGGCGGGGGGGGAAATACGCAGTATTTT	CASSQEGGGGNTQYF
TRBV7-9	TRBD2	TRBJ2-1	.	TGTGCCAGCAGCCCCGGGACTAGCTACAATGAGCAGTTCTTC	CASSPGTSYNEQFF
TRBV2	TRBD1	TRBJ1-1	few	TGTGCCAGCGGGGACAGGGGAACTGAAGCTTTCTTT	CASGDRGTEAFF
TRBV15	TRBD2	TRBJ2-3	.	TGTGCCACCAGCCGGGCGGGGGGGTCGATGGACACAGATACGCAGTATTTT	CATSRAGGSMDTDTQYF
TRBV7-8	.	TRBJ2-2	once	TGTGCCAGCAGCGGGGGCACGACAGCATGGTCCGGGGAGCTGTTTTTT	CASSGGTTAWSGELFF
TRBV30	TRBD1	TRBJ2-7	few	TGTGCCGGAAACAGGGGTCAAGCCTACGAGCAGTACTTC	CAGNRGQAYEQYF
TRBV19	TRBD1	TRBJ1-4	.	TGTGCCAGTAGTATAGTACAGGGGGGAGAAAAACTGTTTTTT	CASSIVQGGEKLFF